Sequencing of this TCR beta chain was carried out in a study of cytomegalovirus exposure and HLA in healthy donors. Study-wide points: In vitro, a few CMV-associated chains proved specific for CMV antigens. Cytomegalovirus status was reportedly diagnosed by the classifier with high sensitivity and specificity.

Healthy bone marrow donors made up the cohort. PCR involved 60 Vbeta and 13 Jbeta primers. Original handling: In a later analysis, of around 80 million unique beta chains, 9 million to 11 million appeared in at least two donors. TCRdb keeps only in-frame clones here, not all; method: immunoSEQ multiplex PCR. V, J and clone size were drawn from that table, and D and trimming were deduced from the DNA. The profile shows approximately 89,000 clones, about two thirds of them singletons. As concerns this clone: What it recognizes is unknown.

Looked up from germline, CDR1 is LNHNV and CDR2 is YYDKDF (reference sequence). The CDR3 totals 16 residues. The V end lost 2 bases, the J end lost 0 bases, and 13 bases lay between the germline ends. The sequenced material came from PBMCs. This chain joins TRBV15 and TRBJ1-2; D not certain. This TCR came from a female donor in good health and CMV-seronegative. The CDR3 DNA reads as TGTGCCACCAGCAGAATGGAAGTGGGAGCTAACTATGGCTACACCTTC. Encoded protein: CATSRMEVGANYGYTF.